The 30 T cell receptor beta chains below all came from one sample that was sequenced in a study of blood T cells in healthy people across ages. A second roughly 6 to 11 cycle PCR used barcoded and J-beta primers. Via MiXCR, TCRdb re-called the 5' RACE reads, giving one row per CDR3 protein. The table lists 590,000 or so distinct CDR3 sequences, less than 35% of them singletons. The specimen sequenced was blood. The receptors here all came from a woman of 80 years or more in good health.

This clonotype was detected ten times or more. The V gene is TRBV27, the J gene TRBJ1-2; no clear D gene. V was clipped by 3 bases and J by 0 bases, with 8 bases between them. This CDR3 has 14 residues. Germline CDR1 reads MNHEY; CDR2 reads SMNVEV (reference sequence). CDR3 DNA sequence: TGTGCCAGCAGTTTCTCAGGTTCTAACTATGGCTACACCTTC. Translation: CASSFSGSNYGYTF.

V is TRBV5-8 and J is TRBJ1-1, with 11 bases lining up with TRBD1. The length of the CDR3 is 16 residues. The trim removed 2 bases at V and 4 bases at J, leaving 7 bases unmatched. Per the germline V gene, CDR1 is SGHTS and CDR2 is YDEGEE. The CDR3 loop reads CASSFEGQGVGTEAFF. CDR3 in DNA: TGTGCCAGCAGCTTCGAGGGACAGGGGGTAGGCACTGAAGCTTTCTTT.

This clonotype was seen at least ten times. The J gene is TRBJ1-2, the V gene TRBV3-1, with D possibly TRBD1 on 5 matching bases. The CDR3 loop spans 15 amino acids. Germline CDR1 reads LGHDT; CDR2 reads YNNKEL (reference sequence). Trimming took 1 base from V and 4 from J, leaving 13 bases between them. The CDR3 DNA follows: TGTGCCAGCAGCCAAGGGTCAGGGCTTCCCTATGGCTACACCTTC. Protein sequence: CASSQGSGLPYGYTF.

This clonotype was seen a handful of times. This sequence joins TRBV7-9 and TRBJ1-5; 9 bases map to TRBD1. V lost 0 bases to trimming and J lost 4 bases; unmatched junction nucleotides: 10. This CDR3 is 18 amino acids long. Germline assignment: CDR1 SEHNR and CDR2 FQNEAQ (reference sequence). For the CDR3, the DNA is TGTGCCAGCAGCTTAGCTACCTACAGGGGGCGGGGGAATCAGCCCCAGCATTTT. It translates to CASSLATYRGRGNQPQHF.

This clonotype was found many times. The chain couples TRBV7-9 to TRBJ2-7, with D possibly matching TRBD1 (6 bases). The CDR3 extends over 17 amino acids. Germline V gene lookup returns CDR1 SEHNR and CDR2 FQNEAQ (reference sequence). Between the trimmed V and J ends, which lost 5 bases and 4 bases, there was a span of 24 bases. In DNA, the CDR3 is TGTGCCAGCAGCCCTCCCCGGTGGCAGGGGCAATGGTACGAGCAGTACTTC. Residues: CASSPPRWQGQWYEQYF. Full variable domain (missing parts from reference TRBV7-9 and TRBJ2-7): DTGVSQNPRHKITKRGQNVTFRCDPISEHNRLYWYRQTLGQGPEFLTYFQNEAQLEKSRLLSDRFSAERPKGSFSTLEIQRTEQGDSAMYLCASSPPRWQGQWYEQYFGPGTRLTVT.

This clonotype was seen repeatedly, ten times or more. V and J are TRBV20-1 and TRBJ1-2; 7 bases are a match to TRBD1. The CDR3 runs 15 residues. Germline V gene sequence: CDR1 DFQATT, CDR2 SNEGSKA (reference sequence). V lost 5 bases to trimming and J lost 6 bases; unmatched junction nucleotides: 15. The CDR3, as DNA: TGCAGTGCTCCGGCTCGGGACAGCACCTTCAATGGCTACACCTTC. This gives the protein CSAPARDSTFNGYTF.

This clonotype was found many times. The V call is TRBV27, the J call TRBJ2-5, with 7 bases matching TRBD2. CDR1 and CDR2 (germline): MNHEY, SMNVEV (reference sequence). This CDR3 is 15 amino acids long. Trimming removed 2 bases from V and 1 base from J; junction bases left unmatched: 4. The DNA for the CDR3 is TGTGCCAGCAGTTTACGAGCTAGCGGCCAAGAGACCCAGTACTTC. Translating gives CASSLRASGQETQYF.

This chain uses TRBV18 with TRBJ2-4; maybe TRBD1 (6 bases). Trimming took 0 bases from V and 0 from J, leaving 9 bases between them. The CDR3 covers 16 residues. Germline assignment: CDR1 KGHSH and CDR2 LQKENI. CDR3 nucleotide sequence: TGTGCCAGCTCACCACCGGGGGCTTTAGCCAAAAACATTCAGTACTTC. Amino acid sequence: CASSPPGALAKNIQYF. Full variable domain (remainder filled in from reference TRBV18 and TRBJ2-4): NAGVMQNPRHLVRRRGQEARLRCSPMKGHSHVYWYRQLPEEGLKFMVYLQKENIIDESGMPKERFSAEFPKEGPSILRIQQVVRGDSAAYFCASSPPGALAKNIQYFGAGTRLSVL.

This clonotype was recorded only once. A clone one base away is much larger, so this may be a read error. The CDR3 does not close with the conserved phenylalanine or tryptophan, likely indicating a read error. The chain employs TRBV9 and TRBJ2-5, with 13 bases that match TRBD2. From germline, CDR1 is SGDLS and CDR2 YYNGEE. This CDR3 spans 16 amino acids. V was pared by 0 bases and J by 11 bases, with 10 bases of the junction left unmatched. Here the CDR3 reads CASSVEGTSGAVEQYL. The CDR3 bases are TGTGCCAGCAGCGTAGAAGGGACTAGCGGGGCTGTTGAGCAGTACTTA.

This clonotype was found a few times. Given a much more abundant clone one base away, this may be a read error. The CDR3: CASSNERASYNEQYF. In DNA form, the CDR3 reads TGCGCCAGCAGCAATGAGCGGGCGAGTTACAATGAGCAGTACTTC. The gene calls are TRBV5-1 and TRBJ2-7, with D maybe TRBD2 (6 bases). V gave up 4 bases and J gave up 7 bases, with 21 bases separating them. Germline CDR1 and CDR2: SGHRS and YFSETQ. This CDR3 region has 15 residues.

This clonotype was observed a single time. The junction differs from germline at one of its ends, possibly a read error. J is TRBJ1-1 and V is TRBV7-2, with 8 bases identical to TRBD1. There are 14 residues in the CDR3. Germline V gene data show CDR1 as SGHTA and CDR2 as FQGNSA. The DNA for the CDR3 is TGTGCCGGCAGCTTTGGACAGGGTGTAACTGAAGCTTTCTTT. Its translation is CAGSFGQGVTEAFF.

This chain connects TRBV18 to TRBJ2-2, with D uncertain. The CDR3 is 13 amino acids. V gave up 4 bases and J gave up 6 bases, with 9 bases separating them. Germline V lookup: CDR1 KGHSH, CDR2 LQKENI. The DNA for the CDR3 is TGTGCCAGCTCACAGTACCACGCCGGGGAGCTGTTTTTT. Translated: CASSQYHAGELFF.

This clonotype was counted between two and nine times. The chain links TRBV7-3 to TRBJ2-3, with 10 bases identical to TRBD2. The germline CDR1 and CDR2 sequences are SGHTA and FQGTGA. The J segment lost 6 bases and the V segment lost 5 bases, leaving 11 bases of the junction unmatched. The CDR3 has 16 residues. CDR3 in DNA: TGTGCCAGCAGCCTAAGGCGGCTAGCGGGGGACGATACGCAGTATTTT. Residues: CASSLRRLAGDDTQYF.

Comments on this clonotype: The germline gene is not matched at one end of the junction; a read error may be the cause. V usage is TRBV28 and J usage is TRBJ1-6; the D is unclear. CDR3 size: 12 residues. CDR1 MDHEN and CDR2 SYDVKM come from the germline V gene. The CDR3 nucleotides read TGTGCCGGCAGTCCACATCTCTGGGCCCTCCACTTT. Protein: CAGSPHLWALHF. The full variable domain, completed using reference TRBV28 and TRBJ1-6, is DVKVTQSSRYLVKRTGEKVFLECVQDMDHENMFWYRQDPGLGLRLIYFSYDVKMKEKGDIPEGYSVSREKKERFSLILESASTNQTSMYLCAGSPHLWALHFGNGTRLTVT.

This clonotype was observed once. The DNA for the CDR3 is TGCGCCAGCAGCTTGGGAACGCAGGGAATGGTGGCCAAAAACATTCAGTACTTC. It yields the protein CASSLGTQGMVAKNIQYF. The chain is built from TRBV5-1 and TRBJ2-4; D is possibly TRBD1 (5 bases). The CDR3 loop spans 18 amino acids. Deletions cut 0 bases from V and 1 base from J, with 17 bases between. CDR1 and CDR2 (germline): SGHRS, YFSETQ.

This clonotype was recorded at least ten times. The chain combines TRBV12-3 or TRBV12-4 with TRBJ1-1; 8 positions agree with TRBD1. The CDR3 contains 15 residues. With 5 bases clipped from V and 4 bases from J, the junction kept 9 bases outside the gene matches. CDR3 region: CASSLEVGQVTEAFF. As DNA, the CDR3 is TGTGCCAGCAGTCTAGAGGTGGGACAGGTCACTGAAGCTTTCTTT.

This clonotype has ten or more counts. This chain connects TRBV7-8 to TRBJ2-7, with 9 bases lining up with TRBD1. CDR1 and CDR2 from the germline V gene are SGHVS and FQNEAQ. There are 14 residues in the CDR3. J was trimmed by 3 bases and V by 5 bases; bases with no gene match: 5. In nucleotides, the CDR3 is TGTGCCAGCAGCAACAGGGGGCAAAGCTACGAGCAGTACTTC. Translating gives CASSNRGQSYEQYF. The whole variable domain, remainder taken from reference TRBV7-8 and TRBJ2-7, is GAGVSQSPRYKVAKRGQDVALRCDPISGHVSLFWYQQALGQGPEFLTYFQNEAQLDKSGLPSDRFFAERPEGSVSTLKIQRTQQEDSAVYLCASSNRGQSYEQYFGPGTRLTVT.

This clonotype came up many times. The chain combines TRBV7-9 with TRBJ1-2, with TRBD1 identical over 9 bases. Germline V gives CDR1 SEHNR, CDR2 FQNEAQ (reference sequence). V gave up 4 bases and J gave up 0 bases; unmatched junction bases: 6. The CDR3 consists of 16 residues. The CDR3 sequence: CASSSGQGPPNYGYTF. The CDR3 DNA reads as TGTGCCAGCAGCTCCGGACAGGGGCCCCCTAACTATGGCTACACCTTC.

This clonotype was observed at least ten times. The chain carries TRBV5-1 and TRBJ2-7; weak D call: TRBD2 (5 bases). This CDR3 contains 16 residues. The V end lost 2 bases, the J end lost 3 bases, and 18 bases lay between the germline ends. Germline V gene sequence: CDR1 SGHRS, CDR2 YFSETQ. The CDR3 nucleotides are TGCGCCAGCAGCTTACCCCTGACGGGGATCCGCTACGAGCAGTACTTC. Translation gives CASSLPLTGIRYEQYF.

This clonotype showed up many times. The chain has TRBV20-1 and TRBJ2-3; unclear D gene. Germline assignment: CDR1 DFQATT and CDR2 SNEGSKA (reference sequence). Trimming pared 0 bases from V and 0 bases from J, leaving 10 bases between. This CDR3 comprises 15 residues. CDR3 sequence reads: CSARDAEISTDTQYF. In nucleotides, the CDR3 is TGCAGTGCTAGAGATGCGGAAATTAGCACAGATACGCAGTATTTT.

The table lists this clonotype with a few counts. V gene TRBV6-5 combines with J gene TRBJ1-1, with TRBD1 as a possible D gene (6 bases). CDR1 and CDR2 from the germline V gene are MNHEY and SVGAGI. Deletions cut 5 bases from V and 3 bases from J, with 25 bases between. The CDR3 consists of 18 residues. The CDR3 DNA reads TGTGCCAGCAGTGTACTTAACGGGGGCGCCGTATGGGACACTGAAGCTTTCTTT. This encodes CASSVLNGGAVWDTEAFF.

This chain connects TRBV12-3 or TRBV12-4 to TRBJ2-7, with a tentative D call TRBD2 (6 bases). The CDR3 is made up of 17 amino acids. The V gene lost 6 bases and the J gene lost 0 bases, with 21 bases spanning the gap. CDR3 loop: CASSPARGLANSYEQYF. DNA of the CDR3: TGTGCCAGCAGCCCCGCGCGTGGGCTAGCGAACTCCTACGAGCAGTACTTC.

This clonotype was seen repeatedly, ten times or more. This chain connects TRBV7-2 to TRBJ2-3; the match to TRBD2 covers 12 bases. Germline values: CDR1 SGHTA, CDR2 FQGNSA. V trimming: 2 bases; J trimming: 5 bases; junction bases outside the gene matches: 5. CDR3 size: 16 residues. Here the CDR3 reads CASSLLAGGPRDTQYF. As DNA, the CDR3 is TGTGCCAGCAGCTTACTAGCGGGGGGGCCCCGAGATACGCAGTATTTT. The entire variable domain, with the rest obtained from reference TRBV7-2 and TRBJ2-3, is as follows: GAGVSQSPSNKVTEKGKDVELRCDPISGHTALYWYRQSLGQGLEFLIYFQGNSAPDKSGLPSDRFSAERTGGSVSTLTIQRTQQEDSAVYLCASSLLAGGPRDTQYFGPGTRLTVL.

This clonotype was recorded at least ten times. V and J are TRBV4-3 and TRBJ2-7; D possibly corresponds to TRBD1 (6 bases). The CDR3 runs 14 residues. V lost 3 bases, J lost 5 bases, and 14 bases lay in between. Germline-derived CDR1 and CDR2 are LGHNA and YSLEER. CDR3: CASSHTQGTNEQYF. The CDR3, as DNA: TGCGCCAGCAGCCATACGCAGGGGACGAACGAGCAGTACTTC.

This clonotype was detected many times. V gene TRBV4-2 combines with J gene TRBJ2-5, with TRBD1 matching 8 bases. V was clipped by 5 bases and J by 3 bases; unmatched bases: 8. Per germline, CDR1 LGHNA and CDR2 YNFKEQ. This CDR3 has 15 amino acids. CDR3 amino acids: CASSGGTGREETQYF. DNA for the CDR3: TGTGCCAGCAGCGGGGGGACAGGACGAGAAGAGACCCAGTACTTC.

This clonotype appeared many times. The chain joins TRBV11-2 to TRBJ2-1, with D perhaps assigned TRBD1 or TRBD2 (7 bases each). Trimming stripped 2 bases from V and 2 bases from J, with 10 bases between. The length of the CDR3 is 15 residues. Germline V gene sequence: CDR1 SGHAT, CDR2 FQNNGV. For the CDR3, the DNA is TGTGCCAGCAGCTTACCAGGGGGGGCCTACAATGAGCAGTTCTTC. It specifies CASSLPGGAYNEQFF.

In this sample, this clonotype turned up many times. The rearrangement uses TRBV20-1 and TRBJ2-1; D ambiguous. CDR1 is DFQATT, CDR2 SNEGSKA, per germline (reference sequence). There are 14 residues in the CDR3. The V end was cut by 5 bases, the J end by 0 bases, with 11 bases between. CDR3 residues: CSAPDQSSYNEQFF. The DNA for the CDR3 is TGCAGTGCTCCGGACCAGAGCTCCTACAATGAGCAGTTCTTC.

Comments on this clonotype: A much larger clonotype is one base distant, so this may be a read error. CDR3 nucleotides: TGCAGTGCAGTGACTAGCGGGAGCTCCTACAATGAGCAGTTCTTC. It specifies CSAVTSGSSYNEQFF. This chain uses TRBV20-1 with TRBJ2-1, with TRBD2 matching 12 bases. The CDR3 is 15 amino acids. V dropped 6 bases and J dropped 0; count of bases not matched to a gene: 3. In germline, CDR1 is DFQATT, CDR2 SNEGSKA (reference sequence).

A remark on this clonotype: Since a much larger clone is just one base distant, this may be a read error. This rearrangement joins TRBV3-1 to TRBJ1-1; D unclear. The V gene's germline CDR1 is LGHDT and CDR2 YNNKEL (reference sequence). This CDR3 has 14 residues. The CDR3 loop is CASTIYTENTEVFF. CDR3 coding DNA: TGTGCCAGCACCATATACACCGAGAACACTGAAGTTTTCTTT.

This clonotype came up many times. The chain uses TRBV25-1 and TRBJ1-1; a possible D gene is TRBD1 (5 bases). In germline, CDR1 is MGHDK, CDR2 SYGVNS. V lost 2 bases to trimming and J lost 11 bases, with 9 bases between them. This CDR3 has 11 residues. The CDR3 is CASSETGGAFF. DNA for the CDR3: TGTGCCAGCAGTGAAACAGGTGGCGCTTTCTTT.